These 21 T cell receptor beta chains were all obtained from the same sample, sequenced in a study of graft-versus-host responses after intestinal transplantation. What these receptors recognize is not known. Only in-frame clones appear in the TCRdb table, and some are missing; sequencing was by immunoSEQ multiplex PCR. The table shows about 50,000 clones, with 92% occurring only once. The material was unstimulated CD4+ T cells sorted from spleen or lymph node cells, obtained before transplant. The origin of the receptors is a human donor who was the organ donor for an intestinal transplant.

This clone was observed a handful of times. The chain joins TRBV10-2 to TRBJ1-4; D unclear. This CDR3 region has 16 residues. Germline V CDR1 and CDR2: WSHSY, SAAADI. The V end lost 4 bases, the J end lost 0 bases, and 12 bases lay between the germline ends. The CDR3 bases are TGCGCCAGCAGTGGGCGTCGGCATTCAACTAATGAAAAACTGTTTTTT. Protein sequence: CASSGRRHSTNEKLFF.

This clone was counted only a few times. V gene TRBV4-2 combines with J gene TRBJ2-3; the match to TRBD2 covers 8 bases. The germline V gene encodes CDR1 LGHNA and CDR2 YNFKEQ. The CDR3 contains 19 residues. Trimming at V came to 5 bases and at J to 6 bases, leaving 22 bases not matched to a gene. The CDR3 is CASSVLRGADKRESDTQYF. The CDR3 bases are TGTGCCAGCAGCGTACTAAGGGGGGCAGATAAGCGGGAGTCGGATACGCAGTATTTT.

The J gene is TRBJ2-1, the V gene TRBV19; D is unresolved. The CDR3 contains 13 residues. Trimming stripped 3 bases from V and 8 bases from J, with 11 bases between. Germline CDR1 LNHDA, CDR2 SQIVND (reference sequence). The CDR3 nucleotides are TGTGCCAGTAGTATGGAGAGTGGCGATGAGCAGTTCTTC. Amino acid sequence: CASSMESGDEQFF.

The chain joins TRBV5-6 to TRBJ1-2; D remains unclear. Germline lookup yields CDR1 SGHDT and CDR2 YYEEEE. Trimming stripped 1 base from V and 4 bases from J, with 8 bases between. The CDR3 length is 13 residues. The CDR3 nucleotides are TGTGCCAGCAGCTTGATGAACGCCTATGGCTACACCTTC. It specifies CASSLMNAYGYTF.

The chain couples TRBV4-2 to TRBJ2-2; 8 bases align to TRBD1. The CDR3 extends over 20 amino acids. Germline V gene data show CDR1 as LGHNA and CDR2 as YNFKEQ. V trimming: 0 bases; J trimming: 2 bases; junction bases outside the gene matches: 14. The CDR3 sequence is CASSQELRTGLAKNTGELFF. CDR3 in DNA: TGTGCCAGCAGCCAAGAACTTCGGACAGGGCTAGCCAAAAACACCGGGGAGCTGTTTTTT.

The chain has TRBV10-3 and TRBJ1-2; 11 bases are a match to TRBD1. The CDR3 consists of 15 residues. V lost 2 bases, J lost 3 bases, and 2 bases stayed unmatched. Per the germline V gene, CDR1 is ENHRY and CDR2 is SYGVKD. The DNA for the CDR3 is TGTGCCATCAGTGAGCAGGACAGGGGGCACTATGGCTACACCTTC. Residues: CAISEQDRGHYGYTF.

The chain recombines TRBV5-1 with TRBJ2-3; D possibly matches TRBD1 or TRBD2 (5 bases each). Germline assignment: CDR1 SGHRS and CDR2 YFSETQ. Trimming took off 0 bases at V and 3 bases at J, with 17 bases between the two ends. CDR3 size: 17 residues. The CDR3 region is CASSLAPAGTATDTQYF. DNA of the CDR3: TGCGCCAGCAGCTTGGCCCCCGCCGGGACGGCAACAGATACGCAGTATTTT.

This clone was detected once. This chain joins TRBV5-1 and TRBJ2-1, with 11 bases matching TRBD2. Germline V CDR1 and CDR2: SGHRS, YFSETQ. The CDR3 length is 15 residues. With 1 base clipped from V and 5 bases from J, the junction kept 2 bases outside the gene matches. CDR3 loop: CASSLTSGRHNEQFF. CDR3 nucleotide sequence: TGCGCCAGCAGCTTGACTAGCGGGAGACACAATGAGCAGTTCTTC.

J is TRBJ2-5 and V is TRBV30, with D possibly matching TRBD1 (6 bases). This CDR3 is 13 amino acids long. V lost 4 bases and J lost 1, with 10 bases in between. CDR1 and CDR2 (germline): GTSNPN, SVGIG (reference sequence). The CDR3 sequence: CAWNSGVQETQYF. CDR3 coding DNA: TGTGCCTGGAATTCAGGGGTCCAAGAGACCCAGTACTTC.

The genes are TRBV5-4 and TRBJ2-6, with D hard to call. This CDR3 has 17 residues. CDR1 and CDR2 from the germline V gene are SGHNT and YYREEE (reference sequence). Trimming cost V 0 bases and J 0 bases, with 10 bases left between them. The CDR3 reads CASSLVSSYSGANVLTF. For the CDR3, the DNA is TGTGCCAGCAGCTTGGTGTCCTCCTACTCTGGGGCCAACGTCCTGACTTTC.

The chain uses TRBV18 and TRBJ2-7, with D uncertain. CDR1 KGHSH and CDR2 LQKENI come from the germline V gene. Trimming stripped 2 bases from V and 3 bases from J, with 8 bases between. This CDR3 region has 13 residues. The chain's CDR3 is CASSPGPSYEQYF. In DNA, the CDR3 is TGTGCCAGCTCACCAGGACCTAGCTACGAGCAGTACTTC.

CDR3 coding DNA: TGTGCCAGCAGCCTATTAGCGGGCGAGCAGTACTTC. This sequence encodes CASSLLAGEQYF. This rearrangement joins TRBV11-2 to TRBJ2-7, with 7 nucleotides matching TRBD2. Germline V gene sequence: CDR1 SGHAT, CDR2 FQNNGV. Germline trimming cut 5 bases from V and 6 bases from J; bases unmatched to any gene: 4. The CDR3 runs to 12 residues.

V gene TRBV30 combines with J gene TRBJ2-7; maybe TRBD2 (6 bases). Trimming cost V 0 bases and J 3 bases, with 12 bases left between them. The CDR3 runs 14 residues. The germline CDR1 and CDR2 sequences are GTSNPN and SVGIG (reference sequence). CDR3 coding DNA: TGTGCCTGGAGTGTACAGACCGGGGGCTACGAGCAGTACTTC. This codes for CAWSVQTGGYEQYF.

The chain employs TRBV5-1 and TRBJ2-5; possible D gene TRBD2, 6 bases. Deletions cut 0 bases from V and 4 bases from J, with 13 bases between. The CDR3 consists of 15 residues. Germline CDR1 SGHRS, CDR2 YFSETQ. The CDR3 spells CASSLAGGVPETQYF. DNA for the CDR3: TGCGCCAGCAGCTTGGCCGGGGGAGTTCCAGAGACCCAGTACTTC.

The chain is built from TRBV7-9 and TRBJ2-1; no clear D. V lost 4 bases and J lost 12, with 13 bases in between. This CDR3 is built from 12 residues. CDR1 and CDR2 from the germline V gene are SEHNR and FQNEAQ (reference sequence). CDR3: CASSSRALGQFF. CDR3 nucleotides: TGTGCCAGCAGCTCCCGGGCCTTGGGGCAGTTCTTC.

Notes on this clone: A read error may account for a junction end that differs from germline. The chain recombines TRBV4-3 with TRBJ2-2, with D perhaps matching TRBD1 or TRBD2 (5 bases each). Looked up from germline, CDR1 is LGHNA and CDR2 is YSLEER. The CDR3 consists of 14 residues. In nucleotides, the CDR3 is TGCGCCAGCAGCCAAGATCGTGGACACCGGGGAGCTGTTTTT. This encodes CASSQDRGHRGAVF.

CDR3 sequence (DNA): TGTGCCAGCAGCAAAAACCGGGACAGCTCCTACAATGAGCAGTTCTTC. Its protein product is CASSKNRDSSYNEQFF. V usage is TRBV7-3 and J usage is TRBJ2-1; 7 nucleotides match TRBD1. The CDR3 consists of 16 residues. The germline V gene has CDR1 SGHTA and CDR2 FQGTGA. The J segment lost 0 bases and the V segment lost 5 bases, leaving 7 bases of the junction unmatched. The whole variable domain, remainder taken from reference TRBV7-3 and TRBJ2-1, is GAGVSQTPSNKVTEKGKYVELRCDPISGHTALYWYRQSLGQGPEFLIYFQGTGAADDSGLPNDRFFAVRPEGSVSTLKIQRTERGDSAVYLCASSKNRDSSYNEQFFGPGTRLTVL.

The rearrangement links TRBV30 to TRBJ2-2, with D perhaps given as TRBD1 or TRBD2 (5 bases each). The CDR3 is 13 residues long. CDR1 and CDR2 (germline): GTSNPN, SVGIG (reference sequence). Trimming cost V 4 bases and J 6 bases, with 12 bases left between them. The CDR3 region is CAWTAGSPGELFF. The DNA of the CDR3 is TGTGCCTGGACAGCAGGGAGCCCCGGGGAGCTGTTTTTT.

The rearrangement joins TRBV18 to TRBJ2-7; possibly TRBD1 for D (6 bases). The CDR3 loop spans 14 amino acids. CDR1 and CDR2 from the germline V gene are KGHSH and LQKENI. The V end was cut by 4 bases, the J end by 1 base, with 11 bases between. DNA for the CDR3: TGTGCCAGCTCACTAACAGGGATTTCCTACGAGCAGTACTTC. It is translated as CASSLTGISYEQYF. The whole variable domain, filled in from reference TRBV18 and TRBJ2-7, reads NAGVMQNPRHLVRRRGQEARLRCSPMKGHSHVYWYRQLPEEGLKFMVYLQKENIIDESGMPKERFSAEFPKEGPSILRIQQVVRGDSAAYFCASSLTGISYEQYFGPGTRLTVT.

V gene TRBV30 combines with J gene TRBJ2-2; 7 bases align to TRBD2. This CDR3 has 15 amino acids. V was pared by 3 bases and J by 4 bases, with 8 bases of the junction left unmatched. CDR1 is GTSNPN, CDR2 SVGIG, per germline (reference sequence). The CDR3 protein is CAWSDSGAGTGELFF. CDR3 in DNA: TGTGCCTGGAGCGACAGCGGGGCGGGCACCGGGGAGCTGTTTTTT.

The chain has TRBV29-1 and TRBJ2-1; D not resolved. In germline, CDR1 is SQVTM, CDR2 ANQGSEA. The CDR3 totals 11 residues. The V gene lost 2 bases and the J gene lost 3 bases, with 2 bases spanning the gap. CDR3 bases: TGCAGCGTTGAAAGCTACAATGAGCAGTTCTTC. Its protein product is CSVESYNEQFF.